This T cell receptor beta chain derives from a study of blood T cell repertoires in COVID-19. There are 14 residues in the CDR3. Per the original data handling: From reference gene primer amplification, estimates of nucleated cell counts were derived. The table came from immunoSEQ multiplex PCR; TCRdb's copy has only in-frame clones and leaves some out. The V and J calls and clone size are taken from that table; D and trimming were inferred from the DNA. The sample records a few hundred thousand clones, approximately 89% being singletons. The sample consisted of peripheral blood. The chain has TRBV21-1 and TRBJ2-1; no check of the table's D call, TRBD2, against the DNA was made. TRBV21-1 is designated a pseudogene. This receptor was obtained from a woman aged 25 to 45 with COVID-19, enrolled during active disease. CDR3 DNA sequence: TGTGCCAGACCGACGGCGGGGGGATACAATGAGCAGTTCTTC. Translation: CARPTAGGYNEQFF.